This T cell receptor beta chain was recovered during a study of T cell changes during pregnancy in multiple sclerosis. Germline V CDR1 and CDR2: MNHEY, SMNVEV (reference sequence). J lost 1 base, V lost 3 bases, and 5 bases had no gene match. CDR3 length equals 16 residues. The data were produced by immunoSEQ multiplex PCR, yet TCRdb's version contains in-frame clones alone and is incomplete. The profile shows about 50,000 clones, around 94% of them singletons. This receptor was obtained from a female donor with multiple sclerosis, enrolled in a pregnancy study. The chain carries TRBV27 and TRBJ2-3; 9 bases match TRBD1. The material sequenced was CD4+ T cells from peripheral blood mononuclear cells, taken in the third trimester of pregnancy. The CDR3 DNA reads TGTGCCAGCAGTTTGAGGCGACAGGGGGGCACAGATACGCAGTATTTT. Amino acids: CASSLRRQGGTDTQYF.